Listed below are T cell receptor beta chains from one sample, sequenced in a study of blood T cell repertoires in COVID-19. Only in-frame clones appear in the TCRdb table, and some are missing; sequencing was by immunoSEQ multiplex PCR. This table holds approximately 230,000 clones, over 75% found once. The sequencing input was PBMCs or T cells enriched from blood (not recorded which). The receptors shown here come from a young man who had recovered from COVID-19. CDR3s include the opening cysteine and the closing phenylalanine or tryptophan. The D gene is left open where the match is weak. Some rows have no size entry. The others give once, few or many, or a class for an expanded clone.

clone_size,v_call,j_call,d_call,cdr3_aa,cdr3_nt
.,TRBV5-4,TRBJ2-7,.,CASSLDGGVSYEQYF,TGTGCCAGCAGCTTGGATGGCGGGGTGTCCTACGAGCAGTACTTC
.,TRBV9,TRBJ2-3,TRBD2,CASSEFGGSTDTQYF,TGTGCCAGCAGCGAATTCGGGGGGAGCACAGATACGCAGTATTTT
.,TRBV2,TRBJ2-1,TRBD2,CASGLADYNEQFF,TGTGCCAGTGGACTAGCGGACTACAATGAGCAGTTCTTC
once,TRBV2,TRBJ1-1,TRBD1,CASKEQGQTEAFF,TGTGCCAGCAAGGAGCAGGGACAGACTGAAGCTTTCTTT
.,TRBV7-2,TRBJ1-2,TRBD1,CASSLVVGQGYGYTF,TGTGCCAGCAGCTTAGTTGTAGGACAGGGGTATGGCTACACCTTC
many,TRBV11-2,TRBJ2-1,.,CASSPGTYNEQFF,TGTGCCAGCAGCCCCGGGACCTACAATGAGCAGTTCTTC
.,TRBV24-1,TRBJ2-2,.,CATRGPSGAGELFF,TGTGCCACCAGAGGCCCATCTGGAGCCGGGGAGCTGTTTTTT
.,TRBV21-1,TRBJ2-4,.,CASPRGGAAKNIQYF,TGTGCCAGCCCCCGGGGGGGGGCCGCCAAAAACATTCAGTACTTC
.,TRBV5-1,TRBJ1-6,.,CASTLQLPQVDPLHF,TGCGCCAGCACCCTTCAGCTTCCGCAGGTTGATCCCCTCCACTTT
once,TRBV11-3,TRBJ2-3,TRBD2,CASSLVPGTRATDTQYF,TGTGCCAGCAGCTTAGTCCCCGGGACTAGGGCCACAGATACGCAGTATTTT
once,TRBV6-1,TRBJ1-3,.,CASSEGGGGLGSGNTIYF,TGTGCCAGCAGTGAAGGAGGTGGAGGTCTCGGCTCTGGAAACACCATATATTTT
.,TRBV27,TRBJ2-1,TRBD1,CASSLTGTVPYNEQFF,TGTGCCAGCAGTCTGACCGGGACAGTCCCCTACAATGAGCAGTTCTTC
.,TRBV12-3/TRBV12-4,TRBJ1-1,.,CASSFARAEAFF,TGTGCCAGCAGTTTTGCGAGAGCTGAAGCTTTCTTT
.,TRBV7-8,TRBJ2-5,TRBD1,CASSLMADRVYQETQYF,TGTGCCAGCAGCTTAATGGCCGACAGGGTGTACCAAGAGACCCAGTACTTC
.,TRBV24-1,TRBJ2-5,.,CATSDTSRETQYF,TGTGCCACCAGTGATACTAGCCGTGAGACCCAGTACTTC
.,TRBV15,TRBJ2-2,TRBD1,CATSRRTGTTGELFF,TGTGCCACCAGCAGACGGACAGGGACTACCGGGGAGCTGTTTTTT
once,TRBV11-2,TRBJ1-1,TRBD1,CASSPGGQGRNTEAFF,TGTGCCAGCAGCCCAGGGGGACAAGGGAGGAACACTGAAGCTTTCTTT
once,TRBV7-8,TRBJ1-5,.,CASSAGVWQPQHF,TGTGCCAGCAGCGCAGGTGTTTGGCAGCCCCAGCATTTT
.,TRBV3-1/TRBV3-2,TRBJ1-2,.,CASSQEGHHYGYTF,TGTGCCAGCAGCCAAGAGGGACACCACTATGGCTACACCTTC
.,TRBV30,TRBJ1-2,.,CAWSSGGRDGYTF,TGTGCCTGGAGTTCGGGGGGGCGGGATGGCTACACCTTC
.,TRBV5-8,TRBJ1-1,.,CASSLLQTEAFF,TGTGCCAGCAGCTTGTTGCAGACTGAAGCTTTCTTT
few,TRBV2,TRBJ1-1,.,CASSENRGEAFF,TGTGCCAGCAGTGAAAATCGGGGTGAAGCTTTCTTT
.,TRBV11-3,TRBJ2-1,TRBD2,CASSLDLPSGGPIYNEQFF,TGTGCCAGCAGCTTAGATCTTCCCAGCGGGGGGCCTATATACAATGAGCAGTTCTTC
.,TRBV2,TRBJ2-7,.,CASSDRTGRNGEQYF,TGTGCCAGCAGCGACCGAACAGGGAGAAACGGCGAGCAGTACTTC
.,TRBV16,TRBJ2-5,.,CASSLYRVETQYF,TGTGCCAGCAGCCTATACCGAGTGGAGACCCAGTACTTC
.,TRBV7-3,TRBJ2-1,TRBD2,CASSKWGLAEPAALPYNEQFF,TGTGCCAGCAGCAAGTGGGGACTAGCGGAGCCGGCGGCATTACCCTACAATGAGCAGTTCTTC
.,TRBV6-5,TRBJ2-7,.,CASSSPRRLVGEQYF,TGTGCCAGCAGTTCGCCCCGGCGACTAGTTGGCGAGCAGTACTTC
.,TRBV30,TRBJ1-5,.,CAWSGKGTGVRPQHF,TGTGCCTGGAGTGGAAAGGGGACGGGAGTACGGCCCCAGCATTTT
.,TRBV5-4,TRBJ1-1,TRBD1,CASTETGMNTEAFF,TGTGCCAGCACGGAGACAGGGATGAACACTGAAGCTTTCTTT
.,TRBV3-1/TRBV3-2,TRBJ2-7,TRBD2,CASSDVGLAGAHEQYF,TGTGCCAGCAGCGATGTCGGACTAGCGGGGGCACACGAGCAGTACTTC
.,TRBV28,TRBJ1-1,TRBD1,CASSFSGGGKAFF,TGTGCCAGCAGTTTCTCAGGAGGGGGCAAAGCTTTCTTT
.,TRBV7-9,TRBJ1-4,.,CASSLREEYNEKLFF,TGTGCCAGCAGCCTCCGCGAAGAGTATAATGAAAAACTGTTTTTT
.,TRBV19,TRBJ2-2,TRBD2,CASSRLAGAAGELFF,TGTGCCAGTAGCCGACTAGCGGGAGCTGCCGGGGAGCTGTTTTTT
.,TRBV2,TRBJ2-1,.,CAIAQGPSQDEQFF,TGTGCCATCGCACAGGGCCCCTCTCAAGACGAGCAGTTCTTC
.,TRBV11-2,TRBJ2-3,.,CASSQGLVRGTDTQYF,TGTGCCAGCAGCCAGGGACTGGTGCGGGGCACAGATACGCAGTATTTT
.,TRBV29-1,TRBJ1-2,.,CSVVRGDYGYTF,TGCAGCGTTGTTCGGGGGGACTATGGCTACACCTTC
.,TRBV29-1,TRBJ2-1,.,CSVGNGGEQFF,TGCAGCGTTGGGAACGGCGGTGAGCAGTTCTTC
.,TRBV19,TRBJ1-3,.,CASSSYRAVGNTIYF,TGTGCCAGTAGTAGCTACAGGGCCGTGGGAAACACCATATATTTT
.,TRBV5-1,TRBJ2-7,TRBD2,CASSRTSGSKLGAYEQYF,TGCGCCAGCAGCCGGACTAGCGGGAGCAAGTTGGGGGCTTACGAGCAGTACTTC
.,TRBV7-9,TRBJ1-4,.,CASSLTGSPEKLFF,TGTGCCAGCAGCTTAACCGGGTCCCCAGAAAAACTGTTTTTT
once,TRBV7-9,TRBJ2-7,.,CASSLAGTYEQYF,TGTGCCAGCAGCTTGGCAGGGACCTACGAGCAGTACTTC
.,TRBV27,TRBJ1-2,.,CASSSRAMFYGYTF,TGTGCCAGCAGTTCTCGTGCGATGTTCTATGGCTACACCTTC
.,TRBV18,TRBJ2-1,TRBD2,CASSPGLREGGEQFF,TGTGCCAGCTCACCGGGACTACGGGAAGGTGGTGAGCAGTTCTTC
.,TRBV2,TRBJ2-7,TRBD2,CASSEVGGTTYEQYF,TGTGCCAGCAGTGAAGTGGGAGGGACCACCTACGAGCAGTACTTC
.,TRBV7-6,TRBJ1-1,.,CASSLVAGLGGTEAFF,TGTGCCAGCAGCTTAGTGGCAGGACTCGGAGGCACTGAAGCTTTCTTT
.,TRBV7-8,TRBJ2-7,.,CASSLDTSFYEQYF,TGTGCCAGCAGCTTAGATACGAGTTTCTACGAGCAGTACTTC
.,TRBV29-1,TRBJ2-5,.,CSVVAGLRGETQYF,TGCAGCGTCGTTGCCGGCCTCAGGGGAGAGACCCAGTACTTC
.,TRBV29-1,TRBJ2-4,TRBD2,CSVVGRAAAKNIQYF,TGCAGCGTCGTAGGGAGGGCCGCGGCCAAAAACATTCAGTACTTC
.,TRBV7-2,TRBJ1-5,TRBD1,CASSLPQGKSYQPQHF,TGTGCCAGCAGCTTACCACAGGGGAAAAGCTATCAGCCCCAGCATTTT
.,TRBV18,TRBJ1-1,TRBD1,CASSPPDRAGTEAFF,TGTGCCAGCTCACCTCCAGACAGGGCGGGTACTGAAGCTTTCTTT
.,TRBV5-1,TRBJ1-5,.,CASSLEGRNQPQHF,TGCGCCAGCAGCTTGGAAGGGAGAAATCAGCCCCAGCATTTT
.,TRBV13,TRBJ1-1,.,CASSHDSFTEAFF,TGTGCCAGCAGCCACGACAGCTTCACTGAAGCTTTCTTT
.,TRBV20-1,TRBJ2-1,.,CSAIGSNEQFF,TGCAGTGCTATCGGGTCCAATGAGCAGTTCTTC
few,TRBV18,TRBJ2-7,TRBD2,CASSGLAGVYEQYF,TGTGCCAGCTCGGGACTAGCGGGGGTATACGAGCAGTACTTC